This is a list of T cell receptor beta chains from one sample in a study of blood T cell repertoires in COVID-19. This table comes from immunoSEQ multiplex PCR, and its TCRdb copy is limited to in-frame clones, with some not included. This repertoire shows 220,000 or so clones, roughly 90% found once; its top ten account for roughly 15%. The specimen sequenced was PBMCs or T cells enriched from blood (not recorded which). All receptors come from a man aged 30 to 39 who had been exposed to COVID-19. The CDR3 runs from the conserved cysteine through the conserved F or W. Fields, in order: clone size, V gene, J gene, CDR3 protein. Size is omitted from some rows. Given values are once, few, many or a class for expanded clones.

>.|TRBV11-2|TRBJ1-5
CASSLDFAAANQPQHF
>.|TRBV4-1|TRBJ1-2
CASSQGGQSYGYTF
>.|TRBV5-5|TRBJ2-1
CASSLAASGNNEQFF
>.|TRBV4-2|TRBJ1-4
CASSLVVSGANEKLFF
>.|TRBV2|TRBJ1-6
CASAGELVSPLHF
>.|TRBV3-1/TRBV3-2|TRBJ2-1
CASSQGKGLIF
>once|TRBV5-4|TRBJ2-1
CASSLALAGGLYNEQFF
>.|TRBV21-1|TRBJ2-7
CATKGEGDEQYF
>.|TRBV7-7|TRBJ1-2
CASGDRVYGYTF
>.|TRBV19|TRBJ2-7
CASSPRTGGFYEQYF
>.|TRBV7-2|TRBJ2-7
CASSGLAPYEQYF
>.|TRBV9|TRBJ1-2
CASSRGGGYTF
>.|TRBV5-1|TRBJ2-3
CASSLPPDGGGPGDTQYF
>.|TRBV29-1|TRBJ1-1
CGGIDTEAFF
>.|TRBV5-5|TRBJ2-3
CASSGTLSGGSTDTQYF
>.|TRBV2|TRBJ2-7
CASKLQMTATYEQYF
>many|TRBV7-9|TRBJ1-4
CASSLGEQLRGTEKLFF
>.|TRBV2|TRBJ1-5
CASKEESVRNQPQHF
>.|TRBV11-1|TRBJ1-1
CASSSDRETTEAFF
>.|TRBV6-2/TRBV6-3|TRBJ2-7
CASSYLAYEQYF
>.|TRBV5-1|TRBJ2-3
CASSPSRPGTDTQYF
>.|TRBV4-2|TRBJ2-2
CASSEDLTGENTGELFF
>.|TRBV27|TRBJ1-2
CASSFDRGYGYTF
>.|TRBV12-3/TRBV12-4|TRBJ2-5
CASSRLYETQYF
>.|TRBV30|TRBJ2-1
CAWSAGVWGNEQFF
>.|TRBV19|TRBJ1-5
CASSIMSGREGNQPQHF
>.|TRBV6-5|TRBJ2-3
CASDAGGGIDTQYF
>.|TRBV4-2|TRBJ2-5
CASSQVSRNRALETQYF
>.|TRBV4-1|TRBJ1-2
CASSQAQAYGYTF
>.|TRBV4-1|TRBJ1-2
CASSHLQGSYGYTF
>.|TRBV2|TRBJ1-5
CASRGAVPSPQHF
>.|TRBV15|TRBJ1-1
CATAGGATAFF
>once|TRBV18|TRBJ1-5
CASSLKGAGPQHF
>.|TRBV4-3|TRBJ2-1
CASSQVPADYNEQFF
>.|TRBV27|TRBJ1-2
CASSQGGGVGGYTF
>.|TRBV11-2|TRBJ1-1
CASSVGQPNTEAFF
>.|TRBV7-2|TRBJ2-1
CASSLASGGGDEQFF
>.|TRBV11-2|TRBJ1-5
CASSLGGRDQPQHF
>.|TRBV30|TRBJ1-2
CAWSRTEKVYGYTF
>.|TRBV4-3|TRBJ1-1
CASSQEVSFVNTEAFF